A selection of T cell receptor beta chains follows, all from one sample in a study of blood T cells in healthy people across ages. A single record per CDR3 protein comes from TCRdb applying MiXCR to the 5' RACE reads. The repertoire includes more than 650,000 distinct CDR3 sequences, about 53% of them detected once, and roughly two fifths sits in the top ten. The sequencing sample was made of blood. The receptors shown here come from a man older than 75 in good health. Both conserved end residues are part of each CDR3. Fields, in order: J gene, D gene, clone size, V gene, CDR3 protein, CDR3 DNA. D genes are given only for firm matches. Size tells how often a clone was seen (once, few, many) or the class of an expanded clone, and some rows leave it out.

j_call: TRBJ2-2
d_call: TRBD1
clone_size: -
v_call: TRBV9
cdr3_aa: CASSVGGTGGTGELFF
cdr3_nt: TGTGCCAGCAGCGTAGGAGGGACAGGGGGCACCGGGGAGCTGTTTTTT

j_call: TRBJ2-7
d_call: -
clone_size: -
v_call: TRBV11-3
cdr3_aa: CASSLVGGYYEQYF
cdr3_nt: TGTGCCAGCAGCTTAGTAGGTGGTTACTACGAGCAGTACTTC

j_call: TRBJ2-1
d_call: -
clone_size: -
v_call: TRBV5-1
cdr3_aa: CASSLIPNDQFF
cdr3_nt: TGCGCCAGCAGCTTGATCCCCAACGATCAGTTCTTC

j_call: TRBJ2-1
d_call: -
clone_size: -
v_call: TRBV20-1
cdr3_aa: CSATASHEQFF
cdr3_nt: TGCAGTGCTACCGCGAGTCATGAGCAGTTCTTC

j_call: TRBJ1-2
d_call: -
clone_size: -
v_call: TRBV12-3/TRBV12-4
cdr3_aa: CASSWGLGDGYTF
cdr3_nt: TGTGCCAGCAGTTGGGGTTTAGGGGATGGCTACACCTTC

j_call: TRBJ2-7
d_call: -
clone_size: few
v_call: TRBV20-1
cdr3_aa: CSARGTPDEQYF
cdr3_nt: TGCAGTGCTAGAGGGACACCGGACGAGCAGTACTTC

j_call: TRBJ2-1
d_call: -
clone_size: -
v_call: TRBV5-1
cdr3_aa: CASSLAGAGQDKEQFF
cdr3_nt: TGCGCCAGCAGCTTGGCTGGGGCGGGCCAAGACAAGGAGCAGTTCTTC

j_call: TRBJ1-2
d_call: TRBD1
clone_size: -
v_call: TRBV9
cdr3_aa: CASSGTGVGYGYTF
cdr3_nt: TGTGCCAGCAGCGGGACAGGGGTCGGCTATGGCTACACCTTC

j_call: TRBJ1-2
d_call: -
clone_size: few
v_call: TRBV2
cdr3_aa: CASRGPRYFYGYTF
cdr3_nt: TGTGCCAGCAGGGGACCCCGATATTTCTATGGCTACACCTTC

j_call: TRBJ2-6
d_call: -
clone_size: -
v_call: TRBV7-7
cdr3_aa: CASSPDLTVSSGANVLTF
cdr3_nt: TGTGCTAGCAGCCCCGACTTGACAGTGAGCTCTGGGGCCAACGTCCTGACTTTC

j_call: TRBJ1-2
d_call: -
clone_size: few
v_call: TRBV10-3
cdr3_aa: CAIRDSNYGYTF
cdr3_nt: TGTGCCATCAGGGACAGTAACTATGGCTACACCTTC

j_call: TRBJ1-4
d_call: -
clone_size: -
v_call: TRBV29-1
cdr3_aa: CSVVSRNEKLFF
cdr3_nt: TGCAGCGTTGTATCCAGGAATGAAAAACTGTTTTTT

j_call: TRBJ2-7
d_call: TRBD1
clone_size: few
v_call: TRBV15
cdr3_aa: CATSRVQTGGSEQYF
cdr3_nt: TGTGCCACCAGCAGAGTTCAGACAGGGGGCAGCGAGCAGTACTTC

j_call: TRBJ1-1
d_call: -
clone_size: few
v_call: TRBV20-1
cdr3_aa: CSAPDGKNTEAFF
cdr3_nt: TGCAGTGCGCCCGATGGGAAGAACACTGAAGCTTTCTTT

j_call: TRBJ2-3
d_call: -
clone_size: -
v_call: TRBV7-2
cdr3_aa: CASNRKRTSTDTQYF
cdr3_nt: TGTGCCAGCAACCGAAAGCGGACTAGCACAGATACGCAGTATTTT

j_call: TRBJ2-7
d_call: TRBD1
clone_size: -
v_call: TRBV15
cdr3_aa: CATSKDRGASEQYF
cdr3_nt: TGTGCCACCAGCAAGGACAGGGGCGCAAGCGAGCAGTACTTC

j_call: TRBJ1-1
d_call: -
clone_size: -
v_call: TRBV12-3/TRBV12-4
cdr3_aa: CASNLGGGGASEAFF
cdr3_nt: TGTGCCAGCAACCTGGGTGGGGGGGGCGCGTCTGAAGCTTTCTTT

j_call: TRBJ2-2
d_call: TRBD1
clone_size: -
v_call: TRBV6-5
cdr3_aa: CASSYLRQGAGELFF
cdr3_nt: TGTGCCAGCAGTTACTTGAGACAGGGCGCCGGGGAGCTGTTTTTT

j_call: TRBJ2-7
d_call: TRBD2
clone_size: -
v_call: TRBV9
cdr3_aa: CASSASGISEQYF
cdr3_nt: TGTGCCAGCAGCGCTAGCGGGATTAGCGAGCAGTACTTC

j_call: TRBJ2-5
d_call: -
clone_size: -
v_call: TRBV2
cdr3_aa: CASKESQETQYF
cdr3_nt: TGTGCCAGCAAGGAGTCCCAAGAGACCCAGTACTTC

j_call: TRBJ2-1
d_call: TRBD2
clone_size: -
v_call: TRBV3-1
cdr3_aa: CASSQGPGGNSEQFF
cdr3_nt: TGTGCCAGCAGCCAGGGTCCGGGAGGAAACAGTGAGCAGTTCTTC

j_call: TRBJ2-5
d_call: -
clone_size: -
v_call: TRBV24-1
cdr3_aa: CATSDGGRQTQETQYF
cdr3_nt: TGTGCCACCAGTGATGGGGGCAGACAGACACAAGAGACCCAGTACTTC

j_call: TRBJ1-2
d_call: TRBD1
clone_size: -
v_call: TRBV3-1
cdr3_aa: CASSQWTGAYGYTF
cdr3_nt: TGTGCCAGCAGCCAATGGACAGGGGCCTATGGCTACACCTTC

j_call: TRBJ2-3
d_call: -
clone_size: -
v_call: TRBV7-3
cdr3_aa: CASSFGGKRTDTQYF
cdr3_nt: TGTGCCAGCAGCTTTGGTGGGAAACGCACAGATACGCAGTATTTT

j_call: TRBJ2-7
d_call: -
clone_size: -
v_call: TRBV6-1
cdr3_aa: CASSIEAERGGYEQYF
cdr3_nt: TGTGCCAGCAGCATAGAAGCGGAGAGGGGAGGTTATGAGCAGTACTTC

j_call: TRBJ2-1
d_call: TRBD2
clone_size: -
v_call: TRBV7-2
cdr3_aa: CASSLGGAGGPNEQFF
cdr3_nt: TGTGCCAGCAGCTTAGGCGGAGCGGGGGGGCCCAATGAGCAGTTCTTC

j_call: TRBJ1-6
d_call: -
clone_size: few
v_call: TRBV7-2
cdr3_aa: CASSRDGLPAGSPLHF
cdr3_nt: TGTGCCAGCAGCCGAGATGGGCTTCCCGCGGGTTCACCCCTCCACTTT

j_call: TRBJ1-4
d_call: -
clone_size: -
v_call: TRBV29-1
cdr3_aa: CSATDGEKLFF
cdr3_nt: TGCAGCGCCACTGACGGAGAAAAACTGTTTTTT

j_call: TRBJ2-7
d_call: -
clone_size: few
v_call: TRBV14
cdr3_aa: CASSQAGVAYEQYF
cdr3_nt: TGTGCCAGCAGCCAAGCGGGAGTCGCCTACGAGCAGTACTTC

j_call: TRBJ2-7
d_call: TRBD2
clone_size: -
v_call: TRBV7-2
cdr3_aa: CASSLAGLALYEQYF
cdr3_nt: TGTGCCAGCAGCTTAGCGGGACTAGCGCTCTACGAGCAGTACTTC

j_call: TRBJ2-7
d_call: -
clone_size: -
v_call: TRBV27
cdr3_aa: CASRGAPGPPYEQYF
cdr3_nt: TGTGCCAGCAGAGGTGCCCCCGGCCCGCCCTACGAGCAGTACTTC

j_call: TRBJ2-1
d_call: -
clone_size: -
v_call: TRBV5-1
cdr3_aa: CASSFRQAAYNEQFF
cdr3_nt: TGCGCCAGCAGCTTTCGACAGGCTGCCTACAATGAGCAGTTCTTC

j_call: TRBJ2-5
d_call: -
clone_size: -
v_call: TRBV10-3
cdr3_aa: CAINSRDRGGTQYF
cdr3_nt: TGTGCCATCAACTCCCGGGATCGAGGAGGGACCCAGTACTTC

j_call: TRBJ2-5
d_call: TRBD2
clone_size: -
v_call: TRBV25-1
cdr3_aa: CASSEYRGTGLTSGRRETQYF
cdr3_nt: TGTGCCAGCAGTGAATACCGTGGGACAGGGTTGACTAGCGGGAGGAGGGAGACCCAGTACTTC

j_call: TRBJ2-3
d_call: TRBD2
clone_size: -
v_call: TRBV12-3/TRBV12-4
cdr3_aa: CASSLAGLAGGDRDAYF
cdr3_nt: TGTGCCAGCAGTTTAGCAGGACTAGCGGGAGGGGACAGAGACGCGTATTTT

j_call: TRBJ2-1
d_call: -
clone_size: once
v_call: TRBV7-9
cdr3_aa: CASSQIRRTGGSGRAGEQFF
cdr3_nt: TGTGCCAGCAGCCAGATCCGAAGGACAGGGGGTAGCGGGAGGGCCGGGGAGCAGTTCTTC

j_call: TRBJ2-4
d_call: TRBD2
clone_size: once
v_call: TRBV20-1
cdr3_aa: CSASPSGRARNIQYF
cdr3_nt: TGCAGTGCTAGCCCTAGCGGGAGGGCCAGGAACATTCAGTACTTC

j_call: TRBJ2-2
d_call: -
clone_size: -
v_call: TRBV11-2
cdr3_aa: CASRMGGNTGELFF
cdr3_nt: TGTGCCAGCCGAATGGGCGGTAACACCGGGGAACTGTTTTTT

j_call: TRBJ1-3
d_call: -
clone_size: -
v_call: TRBV20-1
cdr3_aa: CSARFPGSGNTIYF
cdr3_nt: TGCAGTGCTAGATTTCCGGGCTCCGGAAACACCATATATTTT

j_call: TRBJ1-4
d_call: -
clone_size: -
v_call: TRBV5-1
cdr3_aa: CASSLKAGRNEKLFF
cdr3_nt: TGCGCCAGCAGCTTGAAGGCAGGCCGTAATGAAAAACTGTTTTTT

j_call: TRBJ1-2
d_call: -
clone_size: -
v_call: TRBV6-6
cdr3_aa: CASSYEQGGNYGYTF
cdr3_nt: TGTGCCAGCAGTTACGAACAGGGAGGTAACTATGGCTACACCTTC

j_call: TRBJ2-5
d_call: TRBD1
clone_size: -
v_call: TRBV5-1
cdr3_aa: CASSLLGQDQGTQYF
cdr3_nt: TGCGCCAGCAGCTTGTTGGGACAGGACCAAGGGACCCAGTACTTC

j_call: TRBJ2-1
d_call: TRBD1
clone_size: -
v_call: TRBV9
cdr3_aa: CASRKTGGEQFF
cdr3_nt: TGTGCCAGCAGGAAAACAGGGGGTGAGCAGTTCTTC

j_call: TRBJ2-1
d_call: TRBD2
clone_size: -
v_call: TRBV7-2
cdr3_aa: CASSLEPSGRPNEQFF
cdr3_nt: TGTGCCAGCAGCTTAGAGCCTAGCGGGAGGCCCAATGAGCAGTTCTTC

j_call: TRBJ1-1
d_call: -
clone_size: -
v_call: TRBV5-1
cdr3_aa: CASSLGMGSGTEAFF
cdr3_nt: TGCGCCAGCAGCCTGGGAATGGGGTCTGGCACTGAAGCTTTCTTT

j_call: TRBJ1-2
d_call: -
clone_size: many
v_call: TRBV12-3/TRBV12-4
cdr3_aa: CASSLEGGDYGYTF
cdr3_nt: TGTGCCAGCAGTTTAGAGGGGGGTGACTATGGCTACACCTTC

j_call: TRBJ1-6
d_call: -
clone_size: -
v_call: TRBV3-1
cdr3_aa: CASSQEVGANSPLHF
cdr3_nt: TGTGCCAGCAGCCAAGAAGTTGGGGCCAATTCACCCCTCCACTTT

j_call: TRBJ2-3
d_call: TRBD2
clone_size: once
v_call: TRBV7-9
cdr3_aa: CASSLTSGKTDTQYF
cdr3_nt: TGTGCCAGCAGCTTAACTAGCGGGAAAACAGATACGCAGTATTTT

j_call: TRBJ2-7
d_call: -
clone_size: -
v_call: TRBV7-9
cdr3_aa: CASSAGQRYEQYF
cdr3_nt: TGTGCCAGCAGCGCCGGACAGCGCTACGAGCAGTACTTC

j_call: TRBJ2-4
d_call: -
clone_size: few
v_call: TRBV7-2
cdr3_aa: CASSLAQTNIQYF
cdr3_nt: TGTGCCAGCAGCTTGGCTCAGACGAACATTCAGTACTTC

j_call: TRBJ2-7
d_call: TRBD1
clone_size: few
v_call: TRBV6-5
cdr3_aa: CASSYSRDRANEQYF
cdr3_nt: TGTGCCAGCAGTTACTCGAGGGACAGGGCAAACGAGCAGTACTTC

j_call: TRBJ2-7
d_call: -
clone_size: few
v_call: TRBV10-2
cdr3_aa: CASSERQGSGSLYEQYF
cdr3_nt: TGCGCCAGCAGTGAGCGACAGGGGAGCGGGAGTTTGTACGAGCAGTACTTC

j_call: TRBJ1-4
d_call: -
clone_size: few
v_call: TRBV18
cdr3_aa: CASSPRIGGQNEKLFF
cdr3_nt: TGTGCCAGCTCACCTAGAATCGGGGGCCAGAATGAAAAACTGTTTTTT

j_call: TRBJ2-7
d_call: -
clone_size: -
v_call: TRBV5-4
cdr3_aa: CASSAPWDNEQYF
cdr3_nt: TGTGCCAGCAGCGCCCCTTGGGATAACGAGCAGTACTTC

j_call: TRBJ1-2
d_call: -
clone_size: few
v_call: TRBV29-1
cdr3_aa: CSVGAGNGYTF
cdr3_nt: TGCAGCGTTGGGGCCGGGAATGGCTACACCTTC

j_call: TRBJ2-5
d_call: TRBD2
clone_size: -
v_call: TRBV5-1
cdr3_aa: CASSKLRGLAGGDEQYF
cdr3_nt: TGCGCCAGCAGCAAGCTCCGGGGGCTAGCGGGAGGGGATGAGCAGTACTTC

j_call: TRBJ2-5
d_call: -
clone_size: -
v_call: TRBV21-1
cdr3_aa: CASITPGTVETQYF
cdr3_nt: TGTGCCAGCATTACCCCGGGGACAGTTGAGACCCAGTACTTC

j_call: TRBJ2-5
d_call: TRBD2
clone_size: -
v_call: TRBV10-3
cdr3_aa: CAISGERDGTQYF
cdr3_nt: TGTGCCATCAGTGGTGAGCGGGATGGGACCCAGTACTTC

j_call: TRBJ1-2
d_call: -
clone_size: once
v_call: TRBV7-9
cdr3_aa: CASSLDVSGPGYGYTF
cdr3_nt: TGTGCCAGCAGCTTAGATGTGTCAGGGCCCGGCTATGGCTACACCTTC